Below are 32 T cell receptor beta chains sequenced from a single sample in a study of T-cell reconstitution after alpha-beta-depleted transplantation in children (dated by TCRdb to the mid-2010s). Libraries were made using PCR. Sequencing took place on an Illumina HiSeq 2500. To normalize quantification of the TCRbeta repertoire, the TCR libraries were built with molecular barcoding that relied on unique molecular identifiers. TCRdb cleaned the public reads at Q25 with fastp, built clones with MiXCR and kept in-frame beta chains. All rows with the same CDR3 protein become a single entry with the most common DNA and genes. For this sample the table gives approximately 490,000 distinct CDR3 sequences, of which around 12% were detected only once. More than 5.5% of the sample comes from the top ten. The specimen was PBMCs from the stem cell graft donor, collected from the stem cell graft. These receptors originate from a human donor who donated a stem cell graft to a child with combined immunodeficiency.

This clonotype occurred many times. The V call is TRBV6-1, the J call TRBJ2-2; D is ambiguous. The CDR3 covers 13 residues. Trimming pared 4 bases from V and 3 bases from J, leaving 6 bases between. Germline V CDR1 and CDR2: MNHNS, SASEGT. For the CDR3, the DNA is TGTGCCAGCAGTGGCTATTACACCGGGGAGCTGTTTTTT. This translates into CASSGYYTGELFF.

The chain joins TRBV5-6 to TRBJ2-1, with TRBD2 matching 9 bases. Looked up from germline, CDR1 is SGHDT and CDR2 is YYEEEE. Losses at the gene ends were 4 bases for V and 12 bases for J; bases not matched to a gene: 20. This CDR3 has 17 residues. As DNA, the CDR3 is TGTGCCAGCAGCGGGCTGCTTGGGCGGGAGGGCCTTATTGCGCAGTTCTTC. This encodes CASSGLLGREGLIAQFF.

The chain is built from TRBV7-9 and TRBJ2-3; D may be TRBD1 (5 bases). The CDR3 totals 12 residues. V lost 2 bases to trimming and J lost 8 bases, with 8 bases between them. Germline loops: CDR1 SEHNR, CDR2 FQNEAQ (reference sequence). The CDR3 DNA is TGTGCCAGCAGCTTAAGGGGATGTACGCAGTATTTT. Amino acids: CASSLRGCTQYF.

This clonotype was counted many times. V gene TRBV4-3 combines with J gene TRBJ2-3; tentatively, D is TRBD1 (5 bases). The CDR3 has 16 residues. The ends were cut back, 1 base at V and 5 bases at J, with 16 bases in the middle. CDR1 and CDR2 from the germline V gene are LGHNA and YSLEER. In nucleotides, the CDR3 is TGCGCCAGCAGCCAAGCCTCGGACAACTCCTTAGATACGCAGTATTTT. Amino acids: CASSQASDNSLDTQYF.

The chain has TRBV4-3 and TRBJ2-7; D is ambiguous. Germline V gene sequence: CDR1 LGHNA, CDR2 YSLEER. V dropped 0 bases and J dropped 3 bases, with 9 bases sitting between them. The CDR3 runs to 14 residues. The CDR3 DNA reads TGCGCCAGCAGCCAAGAAGTGCTGAACTACGAGCAGTACTTC. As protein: CASSQEVLNYEQYF.

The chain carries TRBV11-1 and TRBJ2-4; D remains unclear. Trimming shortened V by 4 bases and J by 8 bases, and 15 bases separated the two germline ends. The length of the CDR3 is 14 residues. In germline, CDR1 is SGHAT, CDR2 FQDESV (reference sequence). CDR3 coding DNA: TGTGCCAGCAGCTCCCGCCACGGTGGGTACATTCAGTACTTC. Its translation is CASSSRHGGYIQYF.

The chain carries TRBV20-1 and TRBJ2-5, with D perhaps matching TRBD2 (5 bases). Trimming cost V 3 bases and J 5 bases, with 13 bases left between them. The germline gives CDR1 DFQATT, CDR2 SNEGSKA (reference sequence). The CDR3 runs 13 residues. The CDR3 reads CSASDPGYETQYF. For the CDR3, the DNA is TGCAGTGCTAGTGACCCGGGGTATGAGACCCAGTACTTC.

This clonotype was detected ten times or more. The CDR3, as DNA: TGTGCCACCAGCAGAGACAGGCTTGAAGCTTTCTTT. Protein: CATSRDRLEAFF. This chain connects TRBV15 to TRBJ1-1; D gene ambiguous. Between the trimmed V and J ends, which lost 0 bases and 7 bases, there was a span of 6 bases. The germline V gene has CDR1 LNHNV and CDR2 YYDKDF (reference sequence). The CDR3 runs 12 residues.

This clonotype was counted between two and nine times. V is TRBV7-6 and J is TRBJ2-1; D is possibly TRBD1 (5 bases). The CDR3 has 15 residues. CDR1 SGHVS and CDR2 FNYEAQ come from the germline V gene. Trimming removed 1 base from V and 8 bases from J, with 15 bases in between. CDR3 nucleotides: TGTGCCAGCAGCTTAGAGGGGTCGGTAGCCGATGAGCAGTTCTTC. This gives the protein CASSLEGSVADEQFF.

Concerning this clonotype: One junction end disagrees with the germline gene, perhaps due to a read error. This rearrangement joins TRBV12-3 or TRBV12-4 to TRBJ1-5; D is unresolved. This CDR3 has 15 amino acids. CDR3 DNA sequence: TGTGCCAGCAGTCTAGCGGCCAGGACTGATCAGCCCCAGCATTTT. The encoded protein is CASSLAARTDQPQHF.

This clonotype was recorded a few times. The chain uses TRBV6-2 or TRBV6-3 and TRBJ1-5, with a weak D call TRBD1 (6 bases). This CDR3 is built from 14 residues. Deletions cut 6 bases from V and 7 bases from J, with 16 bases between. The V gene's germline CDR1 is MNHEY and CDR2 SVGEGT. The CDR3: CASSPTGKGQPQHF. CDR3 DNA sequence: TGTGCCAGCAGCCCGACAGGTAAAGGCCAGCCCCAGCATTTT.

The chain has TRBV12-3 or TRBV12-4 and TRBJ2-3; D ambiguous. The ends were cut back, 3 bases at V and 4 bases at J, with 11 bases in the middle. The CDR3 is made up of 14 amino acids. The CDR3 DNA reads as TGTGCCAGCAGTTTTTCCTCGAGCGCAGATACGCAGTATTTT. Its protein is CASSFSSSADTQYF.

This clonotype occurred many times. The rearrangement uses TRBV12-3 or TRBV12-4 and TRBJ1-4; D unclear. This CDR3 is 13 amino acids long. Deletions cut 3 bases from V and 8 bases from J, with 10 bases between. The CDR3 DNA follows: TGTGCCAGCAGTTTCGAGGATCGGGAAAAACTGTTTTTT. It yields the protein CASSFEDREKLFF.

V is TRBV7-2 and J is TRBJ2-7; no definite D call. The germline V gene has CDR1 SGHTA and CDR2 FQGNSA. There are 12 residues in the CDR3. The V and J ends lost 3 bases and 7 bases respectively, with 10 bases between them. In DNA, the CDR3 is TGTGCCAGCAGCTTGTACGCCGGTGAGCAGTACTTC. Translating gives CASSLYAGEQYF.

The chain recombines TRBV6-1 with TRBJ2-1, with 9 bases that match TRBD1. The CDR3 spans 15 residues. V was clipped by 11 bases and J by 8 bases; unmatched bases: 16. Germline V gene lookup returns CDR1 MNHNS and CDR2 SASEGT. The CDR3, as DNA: TGTGCCTCCAATAAAAGGGGACAGGGAATGGATGAGCAGTTCTTC. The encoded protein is CASNKRGQGMDEQFF.

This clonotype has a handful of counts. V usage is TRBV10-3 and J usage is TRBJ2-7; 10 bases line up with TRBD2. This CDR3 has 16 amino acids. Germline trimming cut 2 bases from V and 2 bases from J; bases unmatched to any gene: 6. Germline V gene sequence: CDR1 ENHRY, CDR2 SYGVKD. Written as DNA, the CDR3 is TGTGCCATCAGTGAGGACTGGACTAGCGGCCCCTACGAGCAGTACTTC. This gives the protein CAISEDWTSGPYEQYF.

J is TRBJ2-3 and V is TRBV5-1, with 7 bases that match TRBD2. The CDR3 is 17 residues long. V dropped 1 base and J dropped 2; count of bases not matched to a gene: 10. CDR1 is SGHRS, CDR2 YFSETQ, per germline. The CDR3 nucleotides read TGCGCCAGCAGCTTGATCGGGGGAGGGTCGATCACAGATACGCAGTATTTT. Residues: CASSLIGGGSITDTQYF.

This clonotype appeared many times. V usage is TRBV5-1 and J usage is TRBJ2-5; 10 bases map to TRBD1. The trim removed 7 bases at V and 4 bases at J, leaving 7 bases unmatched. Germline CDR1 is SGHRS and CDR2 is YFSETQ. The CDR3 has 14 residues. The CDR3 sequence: CASARQGAGETQYF. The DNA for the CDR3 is TGCGCCAGCGCTAGACAGGGGGCTGGAGAGACCCAGTACTTC. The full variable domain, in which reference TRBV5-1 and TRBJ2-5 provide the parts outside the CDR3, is KAGVTQTPRYLIKTRGQQVTLSCSPISGHRSVSWYQQTPGQGLQFLFEYFSETQRNKGNFPGRFSGRQFSNSRSEMNVSTLELGDSALYLCASARQGAGETQYFGPGTRLLVL.

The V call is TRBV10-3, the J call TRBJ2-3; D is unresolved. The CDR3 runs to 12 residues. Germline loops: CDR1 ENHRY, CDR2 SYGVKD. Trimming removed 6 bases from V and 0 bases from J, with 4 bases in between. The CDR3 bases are TGTGCCATCAGGACTAGCACAGATACGCAGTATTTT. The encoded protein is CAIRTSTDTQYF.

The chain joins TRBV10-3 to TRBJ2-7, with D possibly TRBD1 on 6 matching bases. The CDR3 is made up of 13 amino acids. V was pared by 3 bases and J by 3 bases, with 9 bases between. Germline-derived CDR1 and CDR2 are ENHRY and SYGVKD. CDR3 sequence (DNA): TGTGCCATCAGTGATGACAGGAACTACGAGCAGTACTTC. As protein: CAISDDRNYEQYF.

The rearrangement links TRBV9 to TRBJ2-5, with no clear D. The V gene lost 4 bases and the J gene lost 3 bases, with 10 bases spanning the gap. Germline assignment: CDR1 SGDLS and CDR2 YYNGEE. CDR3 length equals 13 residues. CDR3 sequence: CASSPKVEETQYF. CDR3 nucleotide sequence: TGTGCCAGCAGCCCGAAGGTTGAAGAGACCCAGTACTTC.

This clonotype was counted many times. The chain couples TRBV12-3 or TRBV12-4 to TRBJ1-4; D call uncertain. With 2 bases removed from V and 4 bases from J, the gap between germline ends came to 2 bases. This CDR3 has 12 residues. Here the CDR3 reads CASSLSNEKLFF. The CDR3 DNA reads TGTGCCAGCAGTTTAAGTAATGAAAAACTGTTTTTT.

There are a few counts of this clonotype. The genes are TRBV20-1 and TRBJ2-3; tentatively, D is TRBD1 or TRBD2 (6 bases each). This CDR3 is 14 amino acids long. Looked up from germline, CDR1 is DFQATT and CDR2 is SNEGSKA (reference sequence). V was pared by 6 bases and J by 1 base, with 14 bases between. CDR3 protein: CSAGGPSGTDTQYF. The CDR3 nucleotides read TGCAGTGCGGGGGGCCCCTCGGGCACAGATACGCAGTATTTT.

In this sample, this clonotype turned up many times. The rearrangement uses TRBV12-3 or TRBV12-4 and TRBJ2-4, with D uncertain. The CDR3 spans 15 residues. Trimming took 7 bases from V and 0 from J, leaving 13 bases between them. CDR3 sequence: CASTHPQLAKNIQYF. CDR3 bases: TGTGCCAGCACCCATCCCCAGTTAGCCAAAAACATTCAGTACTTC.

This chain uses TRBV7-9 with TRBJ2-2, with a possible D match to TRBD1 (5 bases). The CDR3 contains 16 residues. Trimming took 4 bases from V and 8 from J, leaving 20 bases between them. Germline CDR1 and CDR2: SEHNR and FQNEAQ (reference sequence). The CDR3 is CASSYTTGPLKGELFF. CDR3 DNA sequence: TGTGCCAGCAGCTATACCACAGGACCATTAAAGGGGGAGCTGTTTTTT.

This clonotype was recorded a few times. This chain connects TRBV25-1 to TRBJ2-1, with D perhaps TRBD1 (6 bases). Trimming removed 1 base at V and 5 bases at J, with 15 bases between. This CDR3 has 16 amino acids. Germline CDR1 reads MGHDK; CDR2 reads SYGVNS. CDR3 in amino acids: CASSELLGRGNNEQFF. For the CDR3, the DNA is TGTGCCAGCAGTGAATTATTGGGCAGGGGAAACAATGAGCAGTTCTTC.

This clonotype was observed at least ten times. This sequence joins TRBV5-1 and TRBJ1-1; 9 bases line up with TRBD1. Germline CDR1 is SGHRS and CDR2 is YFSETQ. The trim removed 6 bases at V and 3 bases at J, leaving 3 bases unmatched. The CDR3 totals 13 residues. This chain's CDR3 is CASNRQGDTEAFF. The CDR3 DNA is TGCGCCAGCAACAGACAGGGGGACACTGAAGCTTTCTTT.

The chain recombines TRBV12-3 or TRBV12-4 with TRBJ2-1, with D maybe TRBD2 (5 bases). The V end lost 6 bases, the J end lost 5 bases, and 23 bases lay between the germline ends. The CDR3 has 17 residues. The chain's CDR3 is CASSRPGFSPRHNEQFF. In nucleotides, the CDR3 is TGTGCCAGCAGCAGGCCGGGGTTCTCACCCCGGCACAATGAGCAGTTCTTC.

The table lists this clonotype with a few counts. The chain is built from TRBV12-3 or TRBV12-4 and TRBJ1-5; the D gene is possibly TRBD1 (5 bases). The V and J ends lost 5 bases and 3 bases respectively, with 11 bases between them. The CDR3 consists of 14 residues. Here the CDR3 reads CASSRTTDNQPQHF. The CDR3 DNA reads TGTGCCAGCAGTCGCACGACAGACAATCAGCCCCAGCATTTT.

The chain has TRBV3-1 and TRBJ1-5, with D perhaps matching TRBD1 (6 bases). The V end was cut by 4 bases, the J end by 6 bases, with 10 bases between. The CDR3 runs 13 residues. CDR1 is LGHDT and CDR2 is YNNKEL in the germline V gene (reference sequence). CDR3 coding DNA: TGTGCCAGCAGCCCCCAGGGGTTTCAGCCCCAGCATTTT. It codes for CASSPQGFQPQHF.

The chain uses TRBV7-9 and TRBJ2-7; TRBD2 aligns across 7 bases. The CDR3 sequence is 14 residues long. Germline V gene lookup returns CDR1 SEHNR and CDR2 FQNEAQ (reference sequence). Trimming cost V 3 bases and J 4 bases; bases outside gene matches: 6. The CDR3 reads CASSFASGKYEQYF. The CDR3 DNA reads TGTGCCAGCAGCTTCGCTAGCGGAAAATACGAGCAGTACTTC.

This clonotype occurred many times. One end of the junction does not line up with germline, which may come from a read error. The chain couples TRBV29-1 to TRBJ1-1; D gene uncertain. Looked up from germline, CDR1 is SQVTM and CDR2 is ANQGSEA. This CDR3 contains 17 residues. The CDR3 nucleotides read TGCAGCGTGGAAGATTCCTCGGCCGTCAGGTGGGGCACTGAAGCTTTCTTT. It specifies CSVEDSSAVRWGTEAFF.